Listed below are T cell receptor beta chains from one sample, sequenced in a study of cytomegalovirus exposure and HLA in healthy donors. Produced via immunoSEQ multiplex PCR; TCRdb's table is partial and in-frame only. The repertoire holds 100,000 to 150,000 clones, with about 90% as singletons. The sequencing input was PBMCs. All receptors derive from a man aged 30-40 years in good health and CMV-seronegative. Each CDR3 is given with its conserved first and last residue. A D gene is named only where the DNA matches it firmly. Clone sizes are given selectively: once, few, many, or a class where the clone is expanded.

j_gene: TRBJ1-4; abundance: NA; v_gene: TRBV15; d_gene: NA; CDR3aa: CATSRDMLQASNEKLFF; CDR3nt: TGTGCCACCAGCAGAGATATGCTGCAGGCGTCTAATGAAAAACTGTTTTTT
j_gene: TRBJ2-7; abundance: NA; v_gene: TRBV29-1; d_gene: TRBD1; CDR3aa: CSVEDLGQGSFYEQYF; CDR3nt: TGCAGCGTTGAAGACCTCGGACAGGGGAGTTTTTACGAGCAGTACTTC
j_gene: TRBJ2-2; abundance: NA; v_gene: TRBV30; d_gene: TRBD2; CDR3aa: CAWSVSPLASNTGELFF; CDR3nt: TGTGCCTGGAGTGTAAGCCCACTAGCGTCGAACACCGGGGAGCTGTTTTTT
j_gene: TRBJ2-2; abundance: NA; v_gene: TRBV5-1; d_gene: NA; CDR3aa: CASSRNREKTGELFF; CDR3nt: TGCGCCAGCAGCAGAAACAGGGAAAAAACCGGGGAGCTGTTTTTT
j_gene: TRBJ2-7; abundance: NA; v_gene: TRBV5-6; d_gene: NA; CDR3aa: CASSFLGAPLDEQYF; CDR3nt: TGTGCCAGCAGCTTTCTGGGGGCCCCTTTGGACGAGCAGTACTTC
j_gene: TRBJ2-7; abundance: NA; v_gene: TRBV28; d_gene: TRBD1; CDR3aa: CASSLRQGMGEQYF; CDR3nt: TGTGCCAGCAGTTTGCGACAGGGGATGGGCGAGCAGTACTTC
j_gene: TRBJ1-2; abundance: NA; v_gene: TRBV5-5; d_gene: NA; CDR3aa: CASSLSDSPYGYTF; CDR3nt: TGTGCCAGCAGCTTATCTGACAGCCCCTATGGCTACACCTTC
j_gene: TRBJ1-4; abundance: NA; v_gene: TRBV29-1; d_gene: NA; CDR3aa: CSVEDRVEKLFF; CDR3nt: TGCAGCGTTGAAGACAGGGTTGAAAAACTGTTTTTT
j_gene: TRBJ2-3; abundance: NA; v_gene: TRBV2; d_gene: TRBD2; CDR3aa: CASSENGGDTQYF; CDR3nt: TGTGCCAGCAGTGAAAACGGGGGGGATACGCAGTATTTT
j_gene: TRBJ2-3; abundance: NA; v_gene: TRBV5-4; d_gene: NA; CDR3aa: CASSPIRSADTQYF; CDR3nt: TGTGCCAGCAGCCCAATACGTAGCGCAGATACGCAGTATTTT
j_gene: TRBJ1-1; abundance: once; v_gene: TRBV30; d_gene: NA; CDR3aa: CAWSLRENTEAFF; CDR3nt: TGTGCCTGGAGCCTCAGGGAGAACACTGAAGCTTTCTTT
j_gene: TRBJ2-6; abundance: NA; v_gene: TRBV7-2; d_gene: NA; CDR3aa: CASSLHLAGSGANVLTF; CDR3nt: TGTGCCAGCAGCTTACATTTGGCGGGCTCTGGGGCCAACGTCCTGACTTTC
j_gene: TRBJ2-2; abundance: NA; v_gene: TRBV6-6; d_gene: NA; CDR3aa: CASRLDGTGELFF; CDR3nt: TGTGCCAGCAGACTAGACGGCACCGGGGAGCTGTTTTTT
j_gene: TRBJ2-7; abundance: NA; v_gene: TRBV7-9; d_gene: NA; CDR3aa: CASSLTFGVRSYEQYF; CDR3nt: TGTGCCAGCAGCTTAACCTTCGGGGTGAGGTCCTACGAGCAGTACTTC
j_gene: TRBJ2-1; abundance: NA; v_gene: TRBV5-1; d_gene: TRBD2; CDR3aa: CASSNPGTSVNEQFF; CDR3nt: TGCGCCAGCAGCAACCCCGGGACTAGTGTGAATGAGCAGTTCTTC
j_gene: TRBJ2-2; abundance: NA; v_gene: TRBV6-1; d_gene: TRBD1; CDR3aa: CASLLRTGNTGELFF; CDR3nt: TGTGCCAGCCTATTGCGGACAGGGAACACCGGGGAGCTGTTTTTT
j_gene: TRBJ2-7; abundance: NA; v_gene: TRBV7-2; d_gene: TRBD2; CDR3aa: CASSLGLAGAVYEQYF; CDR3nt: TGTGCCAGCAGCTTAGGACTAGCGGGAGCAGTCTACGAGCAGTACTTC
j_gene: TRBJ2-7; abundance: few; v_gene: TRBV9; d_gene: NA; CDR3aa: CASSVVVGSYEQYF; CDR3nt: TGTGCCAGCAGCGTAGTGGTGGGGAGTTACGAGCAGTACTTC
j_gene: TRBJ1-1; abundance: few; v_gene: TRBV6-6; d_gene: TRBD1; CDR3aa: CASRATGRATEAFF; CDR3nt: TGTGCCAGCAGAGCGACAGGGCGCGCGACTGAAGCTTTCTTT
j_gene: TRBJ2-4; abundance: NA; v_gene: TRBV5-4; d_gene: NA; CDR3aa: CASSPAVNGVQYF; CDR3nt: TGTGCCAGCAGCCCCGCGGTTAACGGGGTTCAGTACTTC
j_gene: TRBJ1-2; abundance: NA; v_gene: TRBV9; d_gene: TRBD1; CDR3aa: CASSVIPGQGLYGYTF; CDR3nt: TGTGCCAGCAGCGTCATTCCGGGACAGGGGTTGTATGGCTACACCTTC
j_gene: TRBJ2-7; abundance: NA; v_gene: TRBV27; d_gene: NA; CDR3aa: CASRDAGQFYEQYF; CDR3nt: TGTGCCAGCAGGGACGCGGGACAGTTCTACGAGCAGTACTTC
j_gene: TRBJ2-2; abundance: medium-sized; v_gene: TRBV6-4; d_gene: TRBD1; CDR3aa: CASSEEPGQGIGELFF; CDR3nt: TGTGCCAGCAGTGAGGAGCCGGGACAGGGAATCGGGGAGCTGTTTTTT
j_gene: TRBJ2-5; abundance: NA; v_gene: TRBV5-1; d_gene: NA; CDR3aa: CASSLAAEPPQETQYF; CDR3nt: TGCGCCAGCAGCTTGGCGGCGGAGCCCCCCCAAGAGACCCAGTACTTC
j_gene: TRBJ1-2; abundance: once; v_gene: TRBV6-5; d_gene: TRBD1; CDR3aa: CASTLSRGNYGYTF; CDR3nt: TGTGCCAGCACCCTTAGCAGGGGGAACTATGGCTACACCTTC
j_gene: TRBJ1-2; abundance: NA; v_gene: TRBV29-1; d_gene: TRBD1; CDR3aa: CSVEWGQGTLDYGYTF; CDR3nt: TGCAGCGTTGAGTGGGGACAGGGGACTCTCGACTATGGCTACACCTTC
j_gene: TRBJ2-1; abundance: once; v_gene: TRBV7-9; d_gene: NA; CDR3aa: CASSSRGSEQFF; CDR3nt: TGTGCCAGCAGCTCTAGGGGTAGTGAGCAGTTCTTC
j_gene: TRBJ1-5; abundance: NA; v_gene: TRBV6-1; d_gene: NA; CDR3aa: CASMKAQEGQPQHF; CDR3nt: TGTGCCAGCATGAAGGCTCAGGAGGGTCAGCCCCAGCATTTT
j_gene: TRBJ2-7; abundance: once; v_gene: TRBV6-5; d_gene: NA; CDR3aa: CASSRGSKEQYF; CDR3nt: TGTGCCAGCAGCAGGGGCAGCAAAGAGCAGTACTTC
j_gene: TRBJ2-2; abundance: NA; v_gene: TRBV5-1; d_gene: NA; CDR3aa: CASGEPSGELFF; CDR3nt: TGCGCCAGCGGTGAGCCTTCCGGGGAGCTGTTTTTT
j_gene: TRBJ1-1; abundance: NA; v_gene: TRBV11-2; d_gene: TRBD1; CDR3aa: CASSWTGNTEAFF; CDR3nt: TGTGCCAGCAGCTGGACAGGGAACACTGAAGCTTTCTTT
j_gene: TRBJ1-1; abundance: NA; v_gene: TRBV19; d_gene: NA; CDR3aa: CASSIGRGGTEAFF; CDR3nt: TGTGCCAGTAGTATAGGGAGGGGAGGCACTGAAGCTTTCTTT
j_gene: TRBJ2-7; abundance: NA; v_gene: TRBV19; d_gene: NA; CDR3aa: CASSPNMGDLYEQYF; CDR3nt: TGTGCCAGTAGTCCGAACATGGGCGACCTCTACGAGCAGTACTTC
j_gene: TRBJ2-7; abundance: once; v_gene: TRBV6-1; d_gene: NA; CDR3aa: CASSLLLEQYF; CDR3nt: TGTGCCAGCAGCCTCCTCCTCGAGCAGTACTTC
j_gene: TRBJ1-1; abundance: NA; v_gene: TRBV5-4; d_gene: NA; CDR3aa: CASSLASGRDTEAFF; CDR3nt: TGTGCCAGCAGCTTGGCCTCGGGGAGGGACACTGAAGCTTTCTTT
j_gene: TRBJ1-1; abundance: NA; v_gene: TRBV7-9; d_gene: TRBD1; CDR3aa: CASSLLGQGGTEAFF; CDR3nt: TGTGCCAGCAGCTTACTGGGACAGGGTGGCACTGAAGCTTTCTTT